Listed here are 28 T cell receptor beta chains from one sample, sequenced in a study of blood T cell repertoires in COVID-19. Profiling relied on immunoSEQ multiplex PCR, and the TCRdb table lists in-frame clones only, not all of them. Of about 60,000 clones in the sample, 65% to 85% are singletons; the top ten hold roughly 10%. Material for sequencing was peripheral blood. These receptors were taken from a man under 40 with COVID-19, enrolled during active disease.

This sequence joins TRBV10-3 and TRBJ2-2; D tentatively reads TRBD1 or TRBD2 (6 bases each). V was cut by 6 bases and J by 6 bases, with 14 bases left in between. The length of the CDR3 is 14 residues. The V gene's germline CDR1 is ENHRY and CDR2 SYGVKD. This CDR3 is CAIREGSGAGELFF. The CDR3 nucleotides are TGTGCCATCAGGGAGGGGTCAGGGGCCGGGGAGCTGTTTTTT.

This rearrangement joins TRBV5-1 to TRBJ2-5; D remains ambiguous. Germline CDR1 is SGHRS and CDR2 is YFSETQ. Trimming cost V 0 bases and J 4 bases, with 10 bases left between them. The CDR3 has 14 amino acids. This CDR3 is CASSLGPNLETQYF. DNA of the CDR3: TGCGCCAGCAGCTTGGGGCCAAATTTAGAGACCCAGTACTTC.

The chain recombines TRBV5-6 with TRBJ2-2, with TRBD2 as a possible D gene (6 bases). Germline V lookup: CDR1 SGHDT, CDR2 YYEEEE. V was cut by 1 base and J by 6 bases, with 10 bases left in between. This CDR3 is built from 14 residues. CDR3 protein: CASSLRASAGELFF. The DNA for the CDR3 is TGTGCCAGCAGCTTGCGGGCTAGCGCCGGGGAGCTGTTTTTT.

This clone was observed a handful of times. The chain combines TRBV5-1 with TRBJ2-7; a possible D gene is TRBD2 (5 bases). Germline-derived CDR1 and CDR2 are SGHRS and YFSETQ. The CDR3 is 14 amino acids. V was shortened by 0 bases and J by 0 bases, with 7 bases between the two germline ends. The CDR3 loop is CASSLGLSSYEQYF. The CDR3 bases are TGCGCCAGCAGCTTGGGACTATCCTCCTACGAGCAGTACTTC.

The rearrangement links TRBV6-2 or TRBV6-3 to TRBJ1-5; 10 nucleotides align to TRBD1. The V gene's germline CDR1 is MNHEY and CDR2 SVGEGT. V lost 2 bases, J lost 4 bases, and 5 bases stayed unmatched. The CDR3 is 16 amino acids. CDR3 protein: CASSYGTGETNQPQHF. The CDR3 nucleotides read TGTGCCAGCAGTTACGGGACAGGGGAAACAAATCAGCCCCAGCATTTT.

V and J are TRBV27 and TRBJ1-5; TRBD1 matches 9 bases. With 6 bases clipped from V and 5 bases from J, the junction kept 2 bases outside the gene matches. The CDR3 is made up of 13 amino acids. Germline V gene sequence: CDR1 MNHEY, CDR2 SMNVEV (reference sequence). The CDR3 DNA follows: TGTGCCAGCAGCAGGACAGGGGATCAGCCCCAGCATTTT. This codes for CASSRTGDQPQHF.

This rearrangement joins TRBV7-2 to TRBJ1-2; no definite D call. CDR3 size: 13 residues. V shed 10 bases and J shed 4 bases, with 16 bases lying between them. In germline, CDR1 is SGHTA, CDR2 FQGNSA. The CDR3 is CATGEVRGYGYTF. CDR3 DNA sequence: TGTGCCACTGGAGAGGTCCGCGGCTATGGCTACACCTTC.

The sample holds a few counts of this clone. CDR3 DNA sequence: TGCGCCAGCAGCCAAGATCTGACAGGGGGCCGGGGCTACACCTTC. It yields the protein CASSQDLTGGRGYTF. V usage is TRBV4-3 and J usage is TRBJ1-2; 10 bases line up with TRBD1. V was pared by 0 bases and J by 8 bases, with 6 bases of the junction left unmatched. This CDR3 is 15 amino acids long. Germline V gives CDR1 LGHNA, CDR2 YSLEER.

The rearrangement uses TRBV6-1 and TRBJ1-5; D is unresolved. The CDR3 contains 17 residues. From germline, CDR1 is MNHNS and CDR2 SASEGT. V was pared by 0 bases and J by 2 bases, with 14 bases between. CDR3 amino acids: CASSEARTYGRNQPQHF. CDR3 coding DNA: TGTGCCAGCAGTGAAGCGCGAACTTATGGTCGCAATCAGCCCCAGCATTTT.

This chain joins TRBV5-1 and TRBJ1-4; D gene uncertain. With 4 bases removed from V and 4 bases from J, the gap between germline ends came to 11 bases. CDR1 is SGHRS, CDR2 YFSETQ, per germline. The CDR3 length is 14 residues. The CDR3 DNA reads as TGCGCCAGCAGCCGTACACAGAATAATGAAAAACTGTTTTTT. Its translation is CASSRTQNNEKLFF.

J is TRBJ1-3 and V is TRBV4-1, with a possible D match to TRBD1 (5 bases). The CDR3 consists of 17 residues. Germline lookup yields CDR1 MGHRA and CDR2 YSYEKL. Trimming took off 4 bases at V and 0 bases at J, with 16 bases between the two ends. The CDR3 sequence: CASSRQGLTLSGNTIYF. As DNA, the CDR3 is TGCGCCAGCAGCCGCCAGGGACTGACTCTCTCTGGAAACACCATATATTTT.

The genes are TRBV9 and TRBJ2-1; 11 bases match TRBD2. Germline CDR1 and CDR2: SGDLS and YYNGEE. Trimming removed 4 bases from V and 0 bases from J; junction bases left unmatched: 9. The CDR3 runs to 18 residues. CDR3 coding DNA: TGTGCCAGCAGCCCACTAGCGGGAGCAAGATACTCCTACAATGAGCAGTTCTTC. This translates into CASSPLAGARYSYNEQFF.

This chain joins TRBV5-4 and TRBJ2-7; D not certain. With 0 bases removed from V and 1 base from J, the gap between germline ends came to 8 bases. This CDR3 region has 14 residues. Germline V lookup: CDR1 SGHNT, CDR2 YYREEE (reference sequence). CDR3 nucleotides: TGTGCCAGCAGCTTGGACAGCCGTTCCTACGAGCAGTACTTC. It is translated as CASSLDSRSYEQYF.

The chain joins TRBV7-2 to TRBJ1-1, with D unclear. Germline CDR1 SGHTA, CDR2 FQGNSA. Trimming left V 5 bases short and J 8 bases short, with 18 bases between. The CDR3 totals 14 residues. As DNA, the CDR3 is TGTGCCAGCAGCGCAGATGTAGCGATCGGAGAAGCTTTCTTT. Protein sequence: CASSADVAIGEAFF. The entire variable domain, with the rest obtained from reference TRBV7-2 and TRBJ1-1, is as follows: GAGVSQSPSNKVTEKGKDVELRCDPISGHTALYWYRQSLGQGLEFLIYFQGNSAPDKSGLPSDRFSAERTGGSVSTLTIQRTQQEDSAVYLCASSADVAIGEAFFGQGTRLTVV.

The rearrangement links TRBV7-9 to TRBJ2-5, with 7 bases that match TRBD1. CDR1 and CDR2 (germline): SEHNR, FQNEAQ (reference sequence). This CDR3 has 16 residues. Trimming at V came to 4 bases and at J to 2 bases, leaving 10 bases not matched to a gene. The CDR3 reads CASSSLRDREQETQYF. The CDR3 DNA reads TGTGCCAGCAGCTCACTCCGGGACAGAGAACAAGAGACCCAGTACTTC.

The genes are TRBV15 and TRBJ1-2; a weak D match, TRBD1 (6 bases). V was shortened by 1 base and J by 7 bases, with 10 bases between the two germline ends. This CDR3 has 13 residues. CDR1 and CDR2 (germline): LNHNV, YYDKDF (reference sequence). The CDR3 spells CATSRVETGGYTF. For the CDR3, the DNA is TGTGCCACCAGCAGAGTCGAGACAGGTGGCTACACCTTC.

There are a few counts of this clone. The chain couples TRBV2 to TRBJ1-6; 9 bases align to TRBD1. Unmatched junction bases numbered 8, after V lost 7 bases and J lost 7 bases. CDR1 and CDR2 (germline): SNHLY, FYNNEI. This CDR3 comprises 15 residues. Here the CDR3 reads CASTTSGTGNSPLHF. The CDR3, as DNA: TGTGCCAGCACCACCTCCGGGACAGGGAATTCACCCCTCCACTTT.

The chain uses TRBV7-2 and TRBJ1-6; TRBD1 might be the D (5 bases). Germline CDR1 SGHTA, CDR2 FQGNSA. Trimming left V 4 bases short and J 9 bases short, with 10 bases between. The CDR3 spans 13 residues. The CDR3 loop reads CASSSRQISPLHF. The CDR3 DNA reads TGTGCCAGCAGCTCGAGACAGATTTCACCCCTCCACTTT.

The rearrangement links TRBV7-8 to TRBJ2-2; 11 bases are a match to TRBD2. The V segment lost 5 bases and the J segment 4 bases; nucleotides outside the gene matches: 6. Germline loops: CDR1 SGHVS, CDR2 FQNEAQ. The length of the CDR3 is 16 residues. CDR3 bases: TGTGCCAGCAGCCTCCTAGCGGGAGGAAGCACCGGGGAGCTGTTTTTT. This encodes CASSLLAGGSTGELFF. Complete variable domain (other parts from reference TRBV7-8 and TRBJ2-2): GAGVSQSPRYKVAKRGQDVALRCDPISGHVSLFWYQQALGQGPEFLTYFQNEAQLDKSGLPSDRFFAERPEGSVSTLKIQRTQQEDSAVYLCASSLLAGGSTGELFFGEGSRLTVL.

The chain couples TRBV2 to TRBJ2-4, with D possibly being TRBD2 (5 bases). The CDR3 is 16 residues long. Looked up from germline, CDR1 is SNHLY and CDR2 is FYNNEI. Between the trimmed V and J ends, which lost 4 bases and 0 bases, there was a span of 13 bases. The CDR3 DNA is TGTGCCAGCAGTGTCGGGATAGCTCTAGCCAAAAACATTCAGTACTTC. Amino acid sequence: CASSVGIALAKNIQYF.

The chain has TRBV9 and TRBJ2-3; 14 nucleotides match TRBD2. Germline CDR1 is SGDLS and CDR2 is YYNGEE. After removal of 4 bases from V and 5 bases from J, the junction contained 6 bases not matched to a gene. The CDR3 loop spans 16 amino acids. The CDR3 sequence: CASSLGTSGGGDTQYF. As DNA, the CDR3 is TGTGCCAGCAGCCTAGGGACTAGCGGGGGTGGAGATACGCAGTATTTT.

In DNA form, the CDR3 reads TGTGCCAGCAGCCCATCTCAGGGGGCTAGCGGGGACGGTCCCGAGCAGTACTTC. This translates into CASSPSQGASGDGPEQYF. This chain uses TRBV7-9 with TRBJ2-7; tentatively, D is TRBD2 (9 bases). The germline V gene encodes CDR1 SEHNR and CDR2 FQNEAQ (reference sequence). CDR3 size: 18 residues. V dropped 5 bases and J dropped 6 bases, with 29 bases sitting between them.

This sequence joins TRBV25-1 and TRBJ1-4; the match to TRBD1 covers 12 bases. CDR3 length: 16 amino acids. V was clipped by 3 bases and J by 4 bases; unmatched bases: 3. Germline lookup yields CDR1 MGHDK and CDR2 SYGVNS. CDR3 sequence: CASSEGQGAHNEKLFF. DNA for the CDR3: TGTGCCAGCAGTGAGGGACAGGGGGCTCATAATGAAAAACTGTTTTTT.

The chain has TRBV27 and TRBJ1-6; D unresolved. Germline-derived CDR1 and CDR2 are MNHEY and SMNVEV (reference sequence). Between the trimmed V and J ends, which lost 6 bases and 9 bases, there was a span of 21 bases. The CDR3 totals 16 residues. For the CDR3, the DNA is TGTGCCAGCAGCTTTGCTCGGGAGTACGTGGGTTCACCCCTCCACTTT. Translated: CASSFAREYVGSPLHF.

V and J are TRBV28 and TRBJ2-7; 9 nucleotides agree with TRBD1. CDR1 is MDHEN and CDR2 is SYDVKM in the germline V gene. This CDR3 contains 16 residues. V was pared by 2 bases and J by 2 bases, with 7 bases of the junction left unmatched. The CDR3: CASSLGQGPPPYEQYF. The CDR3 DNA sequence: TGTGCCAGCAGTTTAGGACAGGGGCCACCCCCCTACGAGCAGTACTTC.

This clone showed up just a few times. The rearrangement links TRBV6-5 to TRBJ1-5; 9 nucleotides line up with TRBD1. Trimming at V came to 5 bases and at J to 6 bases, leaving 8 bases not matched to a gene. Germline lookup yields CDR1 MNHEY and CDR2 SVGAGI. CDR3 length: 15 amino acids. DNA for the CDR3: TGTGCCAGCAGTCAGAGACAGGGGGATATTCAGCCCCAGCATTTT. Protein: CASSQRQGDIQPQHF.

This sequence joins TRBV2 and TRBJ2-5, with a possible D match to TRBD1 (6 bases). The germline gives CDR1 SNHLY, CDR2 FYNNEI. V gave up 6 bases and J gave up 5 bases, with 16 bases separating them. The CDR3 is made up of 14 amino acids. CDR3 DNA: TGTGCCAGCAGGGTACAGGGTGTTGTGGAGACCCAGTACTTC. Translation: CASRVQGVVETQYF.

The V gene is TRBV4-2, the J gene TRBJ1-1; a weak D match, TRBD1 (6 bases). The CDR3 contains 14 residues. The V end lost 0 bases, the J end lost 5 bases, and 10 bases lay between the germline ends. The germline CDR1 and CDR2 sequences are LGHNA and YNFKEQ. In nucleotides, the CDR3 is TGTGCCAGCAGCCAAGAGACAGGCCGGACTGAAGCTTTCTTT. This encodes CASSQETGRTEAFF.